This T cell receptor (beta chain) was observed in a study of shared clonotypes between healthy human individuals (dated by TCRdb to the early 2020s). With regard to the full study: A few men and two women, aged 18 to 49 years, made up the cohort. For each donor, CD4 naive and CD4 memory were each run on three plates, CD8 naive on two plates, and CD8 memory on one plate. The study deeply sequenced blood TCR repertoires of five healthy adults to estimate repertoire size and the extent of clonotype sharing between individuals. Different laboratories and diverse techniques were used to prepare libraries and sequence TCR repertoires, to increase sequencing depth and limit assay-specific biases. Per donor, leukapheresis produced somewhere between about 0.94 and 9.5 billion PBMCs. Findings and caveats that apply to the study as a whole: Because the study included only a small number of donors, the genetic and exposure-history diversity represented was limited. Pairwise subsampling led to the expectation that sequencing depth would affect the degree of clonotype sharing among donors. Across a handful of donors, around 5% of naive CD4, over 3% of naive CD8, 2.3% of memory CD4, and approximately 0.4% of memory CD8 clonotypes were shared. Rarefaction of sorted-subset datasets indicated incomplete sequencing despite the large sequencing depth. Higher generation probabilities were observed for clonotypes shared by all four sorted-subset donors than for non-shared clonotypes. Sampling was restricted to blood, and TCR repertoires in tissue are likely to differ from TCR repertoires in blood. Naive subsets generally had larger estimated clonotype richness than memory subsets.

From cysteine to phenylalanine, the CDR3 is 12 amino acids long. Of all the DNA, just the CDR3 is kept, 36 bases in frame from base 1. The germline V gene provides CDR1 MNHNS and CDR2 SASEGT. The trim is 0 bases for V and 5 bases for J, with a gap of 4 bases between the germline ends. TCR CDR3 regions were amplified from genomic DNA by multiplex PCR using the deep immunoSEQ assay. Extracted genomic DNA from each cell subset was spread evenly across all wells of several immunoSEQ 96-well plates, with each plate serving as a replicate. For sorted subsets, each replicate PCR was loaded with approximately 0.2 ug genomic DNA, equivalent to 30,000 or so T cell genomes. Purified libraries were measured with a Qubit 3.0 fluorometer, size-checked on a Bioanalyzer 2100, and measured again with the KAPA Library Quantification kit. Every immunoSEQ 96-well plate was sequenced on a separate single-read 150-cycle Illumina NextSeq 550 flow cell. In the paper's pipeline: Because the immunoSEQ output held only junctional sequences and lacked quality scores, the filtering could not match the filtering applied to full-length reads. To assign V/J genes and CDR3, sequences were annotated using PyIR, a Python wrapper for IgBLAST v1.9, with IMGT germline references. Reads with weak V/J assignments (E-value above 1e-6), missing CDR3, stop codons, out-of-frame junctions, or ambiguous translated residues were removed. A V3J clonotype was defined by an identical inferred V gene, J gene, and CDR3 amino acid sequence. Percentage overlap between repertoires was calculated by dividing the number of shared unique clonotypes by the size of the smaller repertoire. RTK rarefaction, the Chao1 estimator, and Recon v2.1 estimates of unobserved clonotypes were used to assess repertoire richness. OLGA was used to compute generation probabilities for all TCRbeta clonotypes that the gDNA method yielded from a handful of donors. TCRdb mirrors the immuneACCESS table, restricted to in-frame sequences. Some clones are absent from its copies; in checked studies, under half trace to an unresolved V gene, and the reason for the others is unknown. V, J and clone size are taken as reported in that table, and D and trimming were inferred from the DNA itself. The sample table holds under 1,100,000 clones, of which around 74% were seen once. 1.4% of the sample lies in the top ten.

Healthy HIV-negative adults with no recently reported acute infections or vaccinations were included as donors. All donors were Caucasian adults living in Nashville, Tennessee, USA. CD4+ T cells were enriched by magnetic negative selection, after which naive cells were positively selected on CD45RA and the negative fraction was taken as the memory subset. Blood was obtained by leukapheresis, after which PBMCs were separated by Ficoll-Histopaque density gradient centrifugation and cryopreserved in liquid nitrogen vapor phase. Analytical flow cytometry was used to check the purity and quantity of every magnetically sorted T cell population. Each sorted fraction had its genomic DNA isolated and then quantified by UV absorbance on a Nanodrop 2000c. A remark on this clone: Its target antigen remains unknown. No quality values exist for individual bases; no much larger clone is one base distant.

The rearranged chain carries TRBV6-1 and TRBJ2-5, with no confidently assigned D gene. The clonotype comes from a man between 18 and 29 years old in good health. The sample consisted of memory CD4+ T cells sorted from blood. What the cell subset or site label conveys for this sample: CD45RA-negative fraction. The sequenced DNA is TGTGCCAGCAGTGAAGCTAAGGAGACCCAGTACTTC. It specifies CASSEAKETQYF.